The sequence of this TCR beta chain was determined in a study of cytomegalovirus exposure and HLA in healthy donors. This clone was recorded a few times. V lost 0 bases and J 4 bases, leaving 13 bases between the germline ends. CDR1 and CDR2 (germline): SGHRS, YFSETQ. This CDR3 has 15 residues. The table came from immunoSEQ multiplex PCR; TCRdb's copy has only in-frame clones and leaves some out. The sample lists some 160,000 clones, roughly 90% occurring once. Sequencing was carried out using PBMCs. This clonotype originated in a man between 18 and 29 years old in good health and CMV-seronegative. V is TRBV5-1 and J is TRBJ1-1, with D perhaps TRBD1 (5 bases). CDR3 loop: CASSLDPGGGTEAFF. As DNA, the CDR3 is TGCGCCAGCAGCTTGGATCCCGGGGGAGGCACTGAAGCTTTCTTT.